Listed here is a single T cell receptor beta chain. Its antigen is not identified. A multiplex PCR was run with 60 Vbeta primers and 13 Jbeta primers. Original processing notes: The count from a later analysis was tens of millions of unique TCR beta chains, some 10 million of them shared. Sequencing was performed with immunoSEQ multiplex PCR; in TCRdb, only in-frame clones are kept and a portion is missing. The V and J calls and clone size were taken over from that table, and D and trimming were inferred from the DNA. The data show about 130,000 clones, with 83% seen just once and 3.6% held by the top ten. The data belong to a study of cytomegalovirus exposure and HLA in healthy donors. The study, taken as a whole, reports: It was reported that the classifier diagnosed cytomegalovirus status with high specificity and sensitivity in both the original and validation cohorts. More clonal expansion characterized HLA-associated TCR beta chains than equally common others in a later analysis. Researchers counted over 150 TCR beta chains as cytomegalovirus-associated.

CDR1 LNHDA and CDR2 SQIVND come from the germline V gene (reference sequence). The V segment lost 7 bases and the J segment 3 bases; nucleotides outside the gene matches: 3. The CDR3 sequence is 13 residues long. This TCR derives from a woman aged 40 to 55 in good health and CMV-seropositive. This chain uses TRBV19 with TRBJ1-5; 7 bases match TRBD1. Sequencing input: PBMCs. The CDR3 here is CASTGQHNQPQHF. The CDR3 coding sequence is TGTGCCAGTACGGGACAGCACAATCAGCCCCAGCATTTT.